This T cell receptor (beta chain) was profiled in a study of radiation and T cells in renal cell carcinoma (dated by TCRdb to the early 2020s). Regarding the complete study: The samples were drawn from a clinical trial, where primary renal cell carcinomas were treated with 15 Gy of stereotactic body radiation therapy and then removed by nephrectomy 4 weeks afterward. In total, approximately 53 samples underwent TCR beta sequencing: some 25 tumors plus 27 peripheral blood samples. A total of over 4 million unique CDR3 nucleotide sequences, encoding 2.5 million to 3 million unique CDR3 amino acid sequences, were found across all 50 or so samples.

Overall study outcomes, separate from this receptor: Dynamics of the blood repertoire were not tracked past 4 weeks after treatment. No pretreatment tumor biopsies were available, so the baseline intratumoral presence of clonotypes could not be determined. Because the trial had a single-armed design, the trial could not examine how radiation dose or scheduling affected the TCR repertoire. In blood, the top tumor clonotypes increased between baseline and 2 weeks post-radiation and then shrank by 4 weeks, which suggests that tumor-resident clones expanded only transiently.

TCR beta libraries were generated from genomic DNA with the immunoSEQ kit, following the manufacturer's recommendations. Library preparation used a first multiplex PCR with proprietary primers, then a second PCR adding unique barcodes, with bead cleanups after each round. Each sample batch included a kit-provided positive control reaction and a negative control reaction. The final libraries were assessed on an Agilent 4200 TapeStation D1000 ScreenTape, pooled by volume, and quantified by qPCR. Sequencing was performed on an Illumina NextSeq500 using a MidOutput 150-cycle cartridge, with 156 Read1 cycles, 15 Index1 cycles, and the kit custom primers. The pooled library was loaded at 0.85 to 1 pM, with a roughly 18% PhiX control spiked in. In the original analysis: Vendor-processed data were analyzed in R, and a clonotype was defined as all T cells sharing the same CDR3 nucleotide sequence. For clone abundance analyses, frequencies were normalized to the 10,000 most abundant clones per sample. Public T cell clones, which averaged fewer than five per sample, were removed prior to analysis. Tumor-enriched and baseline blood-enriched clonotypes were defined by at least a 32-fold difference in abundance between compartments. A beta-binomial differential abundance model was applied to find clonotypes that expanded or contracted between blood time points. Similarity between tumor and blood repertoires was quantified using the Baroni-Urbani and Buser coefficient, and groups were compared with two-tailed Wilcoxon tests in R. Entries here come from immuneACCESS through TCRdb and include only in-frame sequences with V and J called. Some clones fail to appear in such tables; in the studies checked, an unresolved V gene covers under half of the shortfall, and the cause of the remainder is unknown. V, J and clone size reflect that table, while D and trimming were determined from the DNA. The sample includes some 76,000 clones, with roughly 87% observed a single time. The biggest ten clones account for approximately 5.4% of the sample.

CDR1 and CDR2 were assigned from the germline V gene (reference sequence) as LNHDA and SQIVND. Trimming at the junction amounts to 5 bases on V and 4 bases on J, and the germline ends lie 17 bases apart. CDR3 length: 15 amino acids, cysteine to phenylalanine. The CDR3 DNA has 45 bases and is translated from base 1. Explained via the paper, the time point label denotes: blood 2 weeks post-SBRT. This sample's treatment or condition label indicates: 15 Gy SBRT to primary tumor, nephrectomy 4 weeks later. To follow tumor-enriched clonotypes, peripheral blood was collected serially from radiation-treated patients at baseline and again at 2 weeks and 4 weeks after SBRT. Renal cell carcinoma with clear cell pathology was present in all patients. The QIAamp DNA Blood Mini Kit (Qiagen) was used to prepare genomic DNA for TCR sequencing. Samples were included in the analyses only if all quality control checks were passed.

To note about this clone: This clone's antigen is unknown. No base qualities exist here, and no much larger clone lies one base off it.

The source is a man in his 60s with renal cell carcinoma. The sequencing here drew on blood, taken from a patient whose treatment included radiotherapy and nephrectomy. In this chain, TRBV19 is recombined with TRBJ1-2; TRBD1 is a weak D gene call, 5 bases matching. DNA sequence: TGTGCCAGTAGTGGTATAGAGCTCCAGGGCTATGGCTACACCTTC. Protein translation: CASSGIELQGYGYTF.